The source of this TCR beta chain is a study of shared clonotypes between healthy human individuals. Method: immunoSEQ multiplex PCR; TCRdb's copy keeps in-frame clones and lacks some. The sample shows fewer than 850,000 clones, 90% of them seen only once. The CDR3 spans 15 residues. Germline V gene lookup returns CDR1 SGHDT and CDR2 YYEEEE. The clonotype was recovered from a man aged 18-30 years in good health. Some clones in this sample may be carry-over from other donors' samples. This rearrangement joins TRBV5-6 to TRBJ2-5; 8 bases are a match to TRBD2. The J call may be faulty, since TRBJ2-7 better matches the DNA end. Material: memory CD8+ T cells from PBMCs. Subset denoted: CD45RO+ cells pooled with CCR7-negative TemRA cells. CDR3 region: CASSLGGGRPYEQYF. In DNA form, the CDR3 reads TGTGCCAGCAGCTTGGGGGGCGGGAGGCCCTACGAGCAGTACTTC.